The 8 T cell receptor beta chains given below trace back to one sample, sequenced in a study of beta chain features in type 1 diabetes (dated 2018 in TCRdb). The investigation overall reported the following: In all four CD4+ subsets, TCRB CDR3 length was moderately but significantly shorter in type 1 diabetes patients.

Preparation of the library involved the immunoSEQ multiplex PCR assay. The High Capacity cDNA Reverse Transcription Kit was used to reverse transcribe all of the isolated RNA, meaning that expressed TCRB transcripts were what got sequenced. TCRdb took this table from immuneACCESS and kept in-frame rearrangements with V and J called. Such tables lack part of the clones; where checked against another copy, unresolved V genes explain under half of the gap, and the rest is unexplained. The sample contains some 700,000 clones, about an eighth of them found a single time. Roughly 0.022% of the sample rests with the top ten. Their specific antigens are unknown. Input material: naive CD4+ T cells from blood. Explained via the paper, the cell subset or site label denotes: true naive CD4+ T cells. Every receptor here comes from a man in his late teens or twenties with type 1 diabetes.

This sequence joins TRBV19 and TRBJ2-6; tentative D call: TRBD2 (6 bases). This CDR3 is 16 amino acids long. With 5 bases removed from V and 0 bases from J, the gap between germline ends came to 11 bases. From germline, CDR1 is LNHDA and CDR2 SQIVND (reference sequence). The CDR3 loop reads CASSVDGGSGANVLTF. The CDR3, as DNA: TGTGCCAGTAGTGTCGACGGGGGCTCTGGGGCCAACGTCCTGACTTTC.

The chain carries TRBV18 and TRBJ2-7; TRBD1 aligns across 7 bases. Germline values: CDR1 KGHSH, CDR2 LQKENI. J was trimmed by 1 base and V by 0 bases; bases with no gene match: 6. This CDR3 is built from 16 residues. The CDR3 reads CASSPPLAGGSYEQYF. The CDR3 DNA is TGTGCCAGCTCACCACCCTTGGCAGGGGGTTCCTACGAGCAGTACTTC.

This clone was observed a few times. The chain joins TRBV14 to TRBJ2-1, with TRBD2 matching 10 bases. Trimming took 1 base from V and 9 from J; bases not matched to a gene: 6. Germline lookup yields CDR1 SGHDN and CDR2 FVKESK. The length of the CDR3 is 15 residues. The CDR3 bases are TGTGCCAGCAGCCAAGCTGAGCGGGGGGGGATTGAGCAGTTCTTC. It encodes CASSQAERGGIEQFF.

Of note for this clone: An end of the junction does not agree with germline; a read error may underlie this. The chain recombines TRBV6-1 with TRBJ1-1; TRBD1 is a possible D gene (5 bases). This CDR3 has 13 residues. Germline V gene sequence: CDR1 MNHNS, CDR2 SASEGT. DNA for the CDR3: TGTGCCAGCAGCGAAGGGACGGGGGTATCAGCTTTCTTT. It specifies CASSEGTGVSAFF.

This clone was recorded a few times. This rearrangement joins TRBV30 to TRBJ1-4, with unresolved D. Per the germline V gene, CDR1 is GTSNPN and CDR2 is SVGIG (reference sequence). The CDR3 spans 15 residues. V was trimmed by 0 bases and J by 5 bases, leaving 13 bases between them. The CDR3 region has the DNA TGTGCCTGGAGTGTAACAACCGGCAGGAATGAAAAACTGTTTTTT. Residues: CAWSVTTGRNEKLFF.

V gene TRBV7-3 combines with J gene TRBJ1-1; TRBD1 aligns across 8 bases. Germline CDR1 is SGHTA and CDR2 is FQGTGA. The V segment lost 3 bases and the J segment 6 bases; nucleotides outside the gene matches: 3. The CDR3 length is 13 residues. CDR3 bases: TGTGCCAGCAGCTTGGACAGGGTACCTGAAGCTTTCTTT. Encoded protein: CASSLDRVPEAFF.

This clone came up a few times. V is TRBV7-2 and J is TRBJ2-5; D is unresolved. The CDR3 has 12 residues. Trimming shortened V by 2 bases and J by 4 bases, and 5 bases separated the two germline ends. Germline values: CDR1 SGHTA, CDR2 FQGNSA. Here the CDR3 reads CASSLKRETQYF. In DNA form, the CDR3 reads TGTGCCAGCAGCTTAAAGCGAGAGACCCAGTACTTC.

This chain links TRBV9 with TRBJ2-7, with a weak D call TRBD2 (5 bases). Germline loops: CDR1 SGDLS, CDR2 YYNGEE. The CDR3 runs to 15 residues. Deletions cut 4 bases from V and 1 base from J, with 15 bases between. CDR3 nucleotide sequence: TGTGCCAGCAGCCCCCGGACTGCCGGTTCCTACGAGCAGTACTTC. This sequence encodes CASSPRTAGSYEQYF.